These 30 T cell receptor beta chains share one sample of origin, sequenced in a study of molecular identifiers for immune sequencing clone quantification. TCRdb ran MiXCR on the PCR reads and lists one entry per CDR3 protein. This sample has roughly 65,000 distinct CDR3 sequences, with around a sixth found just once. Source material: naive CD8+ T cells from blood, with Jurkat cell RNA spiked in. Specified subset: FACS-sorted CD8+CD4-CCR7+CD45RA+ naive T cells. These receptors all stem from a human donor in good health. Some libraries in this study had Jurkat cell RNA spiked in.

The sample holds many counts of this clonotype. The chain carries TRBV20-1 and TRBJ2-3; tentative D call: TRBD2 (6 bases). The CDR3 covers 16 residues. The germline CDR1 and CDR2 sequences are DFQATT and SNEGSKA (reference sequence). The V end was cut by 8 bases, the J end by 2 bases, with 23 bases between. CDR3 coding DNA: TGCAGTAATCGGGGAGGTCTAGCGAGACACACAGATACGCAGTATTTT. It encodes CSNRGGLARHTDTQYF.

This clonotype was observed at least ten times. The rearrangement uses TRBV7-9 and TRBJ1-3; D not certain. This CDR3 contains 15 residues. CDR1 is SEHNR, CDR2 FQNEAQ, per germline (reference sequence). The V gene lost 5 bases and the J gene lost 0 bases, with 11 bases spanning the gap. The CDR3 DNA reads TGTGCCAGCAGCACCCCCCTAGGCTCTGGAAACACCATATATTTT. It yields the protein CASSTPLGSGNTIYF.

This clonotype is a singleton in its sample. Relative to the germline gene, one junction end is altered; a read error may explain this. The chain uses TRBV20-1 and TRBJ2-1, with D possibly being TRBD2 (6 bases). CDR3 length equals 17 residues. Germline CDR1 is DFQATT and CDR2 is SNEGSKA (reference sequence). The CDR3 DNA is TGCAGTGCTAGAGAGGTCATCATAGCGGCCCCCTACAATGAGCAGATCTTC. Protein: CSAREVIIAAPYNEQIF.

This clonotype was recorded at least ten times. The chain recombines TRBV5-6 with TRBJ1-1; a weak D match, TRBD1 (5 bases). The ends were cut back, 1 base at V and 4 bases at J, with 23 bases in the middle. From germline, CDR1 is SGHDT and CDR2 YYEEEE. The CDR3 totals 18 residues. CDR3 DNA sequence: TGTGCCAGCAGCTTGCATAGTTCAGGGATTATTGCTGTCACTGAAGCTTTCTTT. Its protein product is CASSLHSSGIIAVTEAFF.

Points on this clonotype: A read error may explain this, as a much larger clone is one base away. The chain is built from TRBV7-2 and TRBJ2-1; 7 bases map to TRBD2. Germline V CDR1 and CDR2: SGHTA, FQGNSA. The CDR3 totals 12 residues. The junction had 4 bases not matched to a gene; V was cut back by 9 bases and J by 5 bases. This CDR3 reads CASSGPNNEQFF. In DNA form, the CDR3 reads TGTGCCAGTAGCGGGCCAAACAATGAGCAGTTCTTC.

This clonotype was found many times. This chain uses TRBV30 with TRBJ2-1, with D maybe TRBD2 (6 bases). V was cut by 0 bases and J by 4 bases, with 13 bases left in between. The CDR3 length is 15 residues. Per germline, CDR1 GTSNPN and CDR2 SVGIG (reference sequence). CDR3 loop: CAWSVIQEGYNEQFF. The DNA for the CDR3 is TGTGCCTGGAGTGTCATACAGGAGGGTTACAATGAGCAGTTCTTC.

About this clonotype itself: One end of the junction is discordant with germline, which a read error may explain. The chain is built from TRBV5-1 and TRBJ2-3, with a possible D match to TRBD2 (5 bases). The CDR3 has 14 residues. The V gene's germline CDR1 is SGHRS and CDR2 YFSETQ. The CDR3 DNA reads TGCGCCGGCAGCTCCCCGGGATACACAGATACGCAGTATTTT. This sequence encodes CAGSSPGYTDTQYF.

In this sample, this clonotype turned up many times. J is TRBJ2-5 and V is TRBV29-1, with D perhaps matching TRBD2 (6 bases). This CDR3 has 14 amino acids. V dropped 7 bases and J dropped 1 base, with 16 bases sitting between them. The germline CDR1 and CDR2 sequences are SQVTM and ANQGSEA. The CDR3 coding sequence is TGCAGCGCCGTAGGTTGGGGGGTCCAAGAGACCCAGTACTTC. It is translated as CSAVGWGVQETQYF.

This clonotype was observed once. This could be a read error, since a much larger clone is one nucleotide away. The chain couples TRBV5-3 to TRBJ2-7; D may correspond to TRBD1 or TRBD2 (5 bases each). TRBV5-3 is designated an ORF whose function remains uncertain. This CDR3 region has 13 residues. CDR3 in DNA: TGTGCCAGCAGCTGGGACGCGGTATACGAGCAGTACTTC. Its translation is CASSWDAVYEQYF.

The V call is TRBV7-9, the J call TRBJ2-7, with TRBD1 matching over 11 bases. J was trimmed by 0 bases and V by 5 bases; bases with no gene match: 3. CDR1 is SEHNR, CDR2 FQNEAQ, per germline (reference sequence). This CDR3 is built from 15 residues. In DNA form, the CDR3 reads TGTGCCAGCAGCATAGGGACAGGGGGCTCCTACGAGCAGTACTTC. It is translated as CASSIGTGGSYEQYF.

This clonotype was counted many times. In DNA, the CDR3 is TGCAGTGCTTCAGACAGGTCGGAACACACAGATACGCAGTATTTT. It is translated as CSASDRSEHTDTQYF. This rearrangement joins TRBV20-1 to TRBJ2-3, with D tentatively TRBD1 (6 bases). CDR1 is DFQATT and CDR2 is SNEGSKA in the germline V gene (reference sequence). This CDR3 has 15 amino acids. Trimming removed 5 bases from V and 2 bases from J, with 17 bases in between.

A note on this clonotype: One end of the junction is discordant with germline, which a read error may explain. The chain employs TRBV20-1 and TRBJ2-1; D may correspond to TRBD1 or TRBD2 (5 bases each). CDR3 length: 15 amino acids. Germline V gene sequence: CDR1 DFQATT, CDR2 SNEGSKA (reference sequence). The CDR3 DNA is TGCAGTGCTAGAGTCGGGGCGGTTACCTACAATGAGCGGTTCTTC. Translating it yields CSARVGAVTYNERFF.

This clonotype was seen repeatedly, ten times or more. This chain joins TRBV2 and TRBJ1-5, with 9 bases fitting TRBD1. The germline V gene encodes CDR1 SNHLY and CDR2 FYNNEI. Trimming cost V 6 bases and J 4 bases; bases outside gene matches: 7. CDR3 length: 15 residues. CDR3 in amino acids: CASRGTGLENQPQHF. The DNA of the CDR3 is TGTGCCAGCAGGGGGACAGGGCTAGAAAATCAGCCCCAGCATTTT.

This clonotype was counted ten times or more. CDR3 loop: CASSLGTSPEQYF. The CDR3 DNA reads TGTGCCAGCAGCCTCGGGACTAGCCCCGAGCAGTACTTC. The chain has TRBV28 and TRBJ2-7; 9 positions match TRBD2. Germline V gene sequence: CDR1 MDHEN, CDR2 SYDVKM. Trimming took 6 bases from V and 6 from J; bases not matched to a gene: 6. CDR3 size: 13 residues.

This sequence joins TRBV12-2 and TRBJ2-7; the table names TRBD2, a call not compared with the DNA. TRBV12-2 is flagged as a pseudogene. This CDR3 region has 15 residues. CDR3 sequence: CASRLGAVRFYEQYF. The CDR3 DNA sequence: TGCGCAAGTCGCTTAGGAGCGGTGCGTTTCTACGAGCAGTACTTC.

Concerning this clonotype itself: Because the CDR3 is missing its conserved closing phenylalanine or tryptophan, this is likely a read error. The rearrangement uses TRBV12-3 or TRBV12-4 and TRBJ1-5, with D unclear. The CDR3 totals 15 residues. V lost 3 bases to trimming and J lost 6 bases, with 15 bases between them. The CDR3, as DNA: TGTGCCAGCAGTTTGGGCAGACTCCTAAGTCAGCCCCAGCATCTT. Protein: CASSLGRLLSQPQHL.

This clonotype was counted many times. The chain is built from TRBV6-1 and TRBJ2-7, with a weak D call TRBD1 (6 bases). With 6 bases removed from V and 5 bases from J, the gap between germline ends came to 26 bases. Germline V gene sequence: CDR1 MNHNS, CDR2 SASEGT. CDR3 length: 17 residues. CDR3 nucleotide sequence: TGTGCCAGCAGAGAAATCGGGACAACCCACCGTTTACACGAGCAGTACTTC. It translates to CASREIGTTHRLHEQYF.

This clonotype has ten or more counts. The rearrangement uses TRBV27 and TRBJ1-1, with D unclear. Per germline, CDR1 MNHEY and CDR2 SMNVEV (reference sequence). The CDR3 has 15 residues. The ends were cut back, 0 bases at V and 0 bases at J, with 8 bases in the middle. As DNA, the CDR3 is TGTGCCAGCAGTTTATCGCTGGGAATGAACACTGAAGCTTTCTTT. Its protein is CASSLSLGMNTEAFF.

The rearrangement joins TRBV6-2 or TRBV6-3 to TRBJ2-1; the match to TRBD2 covers 10 bases. Trimming removed 7 bases from V and 3 bases from J; junction bases left unmatched: 3. Germline CDR1 reads MNHEY; CDR2 reads SVGEGT. The CDR3 runs to 14 residues. The CDR3 here is CASNPSGSYNEQFF. DNA of the CDR3: TGTGCCAGCAACCCTAGCGGGAGCTACAATGAGCAGTTCTTC.

This clonotype came up a few times. Given a much more abundant clone one base away, this may be a read error. This sequence joins TRBV13 and TRBJ1-1; D unresolved. The germline V gene encodes CDR1 PRHDT and CDR2 FYEKMQ (reference sequence). The CDR3 extends over 13 amino acids. V lost 0 bases to trimming and J lost 7 bases, with 9 bases between them. DNA for the CDR3: TGTGCCAGCAGCTTAGGCATAGCACTTGAAGCTTTCTTT. Protein: CASSLGIALEAFF.

This clonotype was counted many times. The rearrangement uses TRBV20-1 and TRBJ2-3; 7 bases match TRBD2. The CDR3 is 15 residues long. The V gene end was trimmed by 0 bases and the J gene end by 3 bases; junction bases not matched to a gene: 6. Germline loops: CDR1 DFQATT, CDR2 SNEGSKA (reference sequence). CDR3 nucleotide sequence: TGCAGTGCTAGAGATTTGGGGGGAGGGACAGATACGCAGTATTTT. Protein product: CSARDLGGGTDTQYF.

This clonotype has at least ten counts. V gene TRBV27 combines with J gene TRBJ2-2; a weak D match, TRBD2 (7 bases). Germline-derived CDR1 and CDR2 are MNHEY and SMNVEV (reference sequence). The germline V and J ends were trimmed by 5 bases and 7 bases, with 20 bases remaining between them. The CDR3 totals 16 residues. DNA for the CDR3: TGTGCCAGCAGTCCCCCCTTCGGGGGGCTGGGCGGGGAGCTGTTTTTT. It is translated as CASSPPFGGLGGELFF.

This clonotype was observed at least ten times. This chain connects TRBV12-3 or TRBV12-4 to TRBJ2-5; TRBD2 matches at 9 bases. The CDR3 covers 14 residues. V trimming: 6 bases; J trimming: 2 bases; junction bases outside the gene matches: 4. The CDR3 loop reads CASSLTSGQETQYF. Written as DNA, the CDR3 is TGTGCCAGCAGCTTGACTAGCGGTCAAGAGACCCAGTACTTC.

This clonotype turned up a few times. This chain joins TRBV7-2 and TRBJ2-7; unclear D gene. The CDR3 is made up of 13 amino acids. Germline CDR1 is SGHTA and CDR2 is FQGNSA. V lost 5 bases to trimming and J lost 0 bases, with 8 bases between them. CDR3: CASSMTSSYEQYF. CDR3 DNA sequence: TGTGCCAGCAGCATGACGAGCTCCTACGAGCAGTACTTC.

This clonotype was picked up a small number of times. The conserved closing phenylalanine or tryptophan is absent in this CDR3, likely reflecting a read error. This chain joins TRBV5-4 and TRBJ2-3, with D perhaps being TRBD1 or TRBD2 (5 bases each). Germline loops: CDR1 SGHNT, CDR2 YYREEE (reference sequence). V was trimmed by 5 bases and J by 2 bases, leaving 15 bases between them. This CDR3 comprises 15 residues. This CDR3 reads CASRPTGPYTDTQYS. The CDR3 DNA follows: TGTGCCAGCAGACCTACGGGGCCATACACAGATACGCAGTATTCT.

The chain couples TRBV5-3 to TRBJ1-3, with D perhaps TRBD1 (5 bases). TRBV5-3 is an ORF; its function is uncertain. The germline V and J ends were trimmed by 8 bases and 0 bases, with 15 bases remaining between them. The CDR3 runs 15 residues. DNA for the CDR3: TGTGCCAGCAGTCCGGACACGAACTCTGGAAACACCATATATTTT. It translates to CASSPDTNSGNTIYF.

This clonotype was seen more than once but under ten times. The chain recombines TRBV12-3 or TRBV12-4 with TRBJ2-7; D perhaps matches TRBD1 (6 bases). This CDR3 is 16 amino acids long. With 2 bases removed from V and 0 bases from J, the gap between germline ends came to 14 bases. In DNA form, the CDR3 reads TGTGCCAGCAGTTTATCCCATAGAGGGGGCTCCTACGAGCAGTACTTC. Translation: CASSLSHRGGSYEQYF.

For this clonotype: This may arise from a read error, as a much more abundant clone is one base away. This rearrangement joins TRBV19 to TRBJ2-1, with a weak D call TRBD2 (6 bases). Germline V lookup: CDR1 LNHDA, CDR2 SQIVND (reference sequence). The CDR3 runs to 14 residues. The CDR3 loop is CASSIWASANERFF. The CDR3 DNA reads as TGTGCCAGTAGTATATGGGCTAGCGCGAATGAGCGGTTCTTC.

In this sample, this clonotype turned up many times. This rearrangement joins TRBV14 to TRBJ1-6, with a tentative D call TRBD1 (5 bases). Germline-derived CDR1 and CDR2 are SGHDN and FVKESK. V was trimmed by 3 bases and J by 2 bases, leaving 14 bases between them. This CDR3 has 17 residues. Written as DNA, the CDR3 is TGTGCCAGCAGCCATGAAAAAAAGGGGCCCTATAATTCACCCCTCCACTTT. Its translation is CASSHEKKGPYNSPLHF.

Turning to this clonotype: This may come from a read error, since a much larger clone is one base off. This chain uses TRBV20-1 with TRBJ2-7; D possibly corresponds to TRBD2 (5 bases). The CDR3 totals 14 residues. The V gene's germline CDR1 is DFQATT and CDR2 SNEGSKA (reference sequence). CDR3: CSARDLSGSYEQHF. CDR3 nucleotides: TGCAGTGCTAGAGATCTCTCGGGGTCCTACGAGCAGCACTTC.